The sequence of this TCR beta chain was determined in a study of a mutant IDH1 vaccine in newly diagnosed glioma. In the study overall: Vaccination started 4-6 weeks after radiotherapy alone, or with temozolomide cycles. Males made up 62.5% and females roughly 40% of treated patients, whose mean age was 40.4 years. Previous treatment comprised radiotherapy, temozolomide, or both, mostly both.

As for time point: week 11, during vaccination. The content of each vaccine dose was 300 ug of mutant IDH1 20-mer peptide, and topical imiquimod accompanied it. TCRdb's copy holds only in-frame clones and misses some; the assay was immunoSEQ multiplex PCR. The repertoire holds 110,000 or so clones, with under 90% as singletons. This clone was counted a single time. Its target is unknown. The CDR3 is 13 residues long. V shed 3 bases and J shed 5 bases, with 8 bases lying between them. Germline assignment: CDR1 SGHTA and CDR2 FQGTGA. The V and J genes are TRBV7-3 and TRBJ2-1, with D hard to call. The input for sequencing was PBMCs, taken from a glioma patient whose treatment included an IDH1 peptide vaccine. This receptor was identified in a woman in her forties or fifties with glioma. The CDR3 region is CASSLGPDNEQFF. In nucleotides, the CDR3 is TGTGCCAGCAGCTTGGGTCCCGACAATGAGCAGTTCTTC.